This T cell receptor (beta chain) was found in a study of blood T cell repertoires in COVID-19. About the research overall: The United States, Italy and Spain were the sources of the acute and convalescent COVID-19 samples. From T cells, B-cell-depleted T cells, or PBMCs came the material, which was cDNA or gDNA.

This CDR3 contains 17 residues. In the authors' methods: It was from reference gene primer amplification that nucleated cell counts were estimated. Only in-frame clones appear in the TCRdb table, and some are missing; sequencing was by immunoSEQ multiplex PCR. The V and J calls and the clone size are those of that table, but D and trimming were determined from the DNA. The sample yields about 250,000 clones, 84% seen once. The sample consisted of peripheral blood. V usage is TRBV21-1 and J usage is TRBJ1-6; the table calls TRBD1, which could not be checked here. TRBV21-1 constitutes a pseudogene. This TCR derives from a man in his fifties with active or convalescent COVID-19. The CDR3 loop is CASSTTTGSSYNSPLHF. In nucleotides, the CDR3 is TGTGCCAGCAGCACGACTACAGGGAGCTCCTATAATTCACCCCTCCACTTT.